A single sample gave rise to the 22 T cell receptor beta chains below, sequenced in a study of T-cell reconstitution after alpha-beta-depleted transplantation in children. Unique molecular identifiers featured in how the TCRbeta library was prepared. TCRdb processed the PCR reads anew with MiXCR; each CDR3 protein has one entry. Among around 370,000 distinct CDR3 sequences, 10% were seen once, and the ten largest hold roughly 2.5%. The material was PBMCs from the stem cell graft donor, obtained from the stem cell graft. The receptors derive from a human donor who donated a stem cell graft to a child with acute lymphoblastic leukemia.

This clonotype has at least ten counts. The rearrangement links TRBV28 to TRBJ1-5; the match to TRBD1 covers 8 bases. Germline lookup yields CDR1 MDHEN and CDR2 SYDVKM. V was pared by 2 bases and J by 6 bases, with 9 bases of the junction left unmatched. The CDR3 loop spans 16 amino acids. The CDR3 bases are TGTGCCAGCAGTTTAGGTGGACAGGGTCGTTTTCAGCCCCAGCATTTT. Its protein product is CASSLGGQGRFQPQHF.

The rearrangement joins TRBV4-1 to TRBJ2-2, with TRBD2 matching 9 bases. V was pared by 2 bases and J by 2 bases, with 9 bases of the junction left unmatched. The CDR3 sequence is 18 residues long. The V gene's germline CDR1 is MGHRA and CDR2 YSYEKL. DNA for the CDR3: TGCGCCAGCAGCCAACTAGGGGCTAGCGGGACCAACACCGGGGAGCTGTTTTTT. This gives the protein CASSQLGASGTNTGELFF.

This chain uses TRBV6-5 with TRBJ1-1; D is perhaps TRBD1 (5 bases). The CDR3 contains 16 residues. The germline V gene has CDR1 MNHEY and CDR2 SVGAGI. Trimming left V 0 bases short and J 1 base short, with 12 bases between. The CDR3 protein is CASSYSGGAPNTEAFF. In DNA form, the CDR3 reads TGTGCCAGCAGTTACTCGGGAGGGGCACCGAACACTGAAGCTTTCTTT.

This clonotype was picked up many times. The chain links TRBV7-2 to TRBJ2-3, with D hard to call. The CDR3 is 13 residues long. The germline V gene has CDR1 SGHTA and CDR2 FQGNSA. The germline V and J ends were trimmed by 2 bases and 4 bases, with 7 bases remaining between them. CDR3 in DNA: TGTGCCAGCAGCTTAAGGCGAGCAGATACGCAGTATTTT. Its protein is CASSLRRADTQYF.

This clonotype has at least ten counts. The J gene is TRBJ2-7, the V gene TRBV6-5; perhaps TRBD1 as D (5 bases). Trimming removed 2 bases at V and 2 bases at J, with 13 bases between. The CDR3 consists of 15 residues. Looked up from germline, CDR1 is MNHEY and CDR2 is SVGAGI. The CDR3 region has the DNA TGTGCCAGCAGTTACACGACTGACAGACCCTACGAGCAGTACTTC. Translating gives CASSYTTDRPYEQYF.

This clonotype was detected only a few times. The CDR3 sequence: CAISERDRGEDNQPQHF. The CDR3, as DNA: TGTGCCATCAGTGAGCGGGACAGGGGCGAGGACAATCAGCCCCAGCATTTT. The chain is built from TRBV10-3 and TRBJ1-5, with 10 bases lining up with TRBD1. In germline, CDR1 is ENHRY, CDR2 SYGVKD. V lost 2 bases and J lost 3; bases outside the gene matches: 7. The CDR3 runs to 17 residues.

There are a few counts of this clonotype. This rearrangement joins TRBV9 to TRBJ2-7, with 7 bases identical to TRBD2. There are 15 residues in the CDR3. The germline gives CDR1 SGDLS, CDR2 YYNGEE. J was trimmed by 2 bases and V by 4 bases; bases with no gene match: 9. This chain's CDR3 is CASSLRGGAAYEQYF. The CDR3 DNA reads TGTGCCAGCAGCCTCCGGGGAGGGGCGGCCTACGAGCAGTACTTC.

This clonotype was detected ten times or more. This sequence joins TRBV7-2 and TRBJ2-1; D remains ambiguous. CDR3 length: 13 amino acids. Trimming took 1 base from V and 5 from J, leaving 6 bases between them. Per the germline V gene, CDR1 is SGHTA and CDR2 is FQGNSA. CDR3 region: CASSLGPNNEQFF. CDR3 bases: TGTGCCAGCAGCTTAGGGCCCAACAATGAGCAGTTCTTC. Variable domain in full (rest from reference TRBV7-2 and TRBJ2-1): GAGVSQSPSNKVTEKGKDVELRCDPISGHTALYWYRQSLGQGLEFLIYFQGNSAPDKSGLPSDRFSAERTGGSVSTLTIQRTQQEDSAVYLCASSLGPNNEQFFGPGTRLTVL.

The J gene is TRBJ2-2, the V gene TRBV19; TRBD2 aligns across 8 bases. Looked up from germline, CDR1 is LNHDA and CDR2 is SQIVND (reference sequence). The CDR3 contains 15 residues. Unmatched junction bases numbered 10, after V lost 3 bases and J lost 10 bases. The CDR3 nucleotides are TGTGCCAGTAGTATGTGGTCCAGCGGGGGCCCGGAGCTGTTTTTT. It codes for CASSMWSSGGPELFF. Complete variable domain (other parts from reference TRBV19 and TRBJ2-2): DGGITQSPKYLFRKEGQNVTLSCEQNLNHDAMYWYRQDPGQGLRLIYYSQIVNDFQKGDIAEGYSVSREKKESFPLTVTSAQKNPTAFYLCASSMWSSGGPELFFGEGSRLTVL.

The sample holds a few counts of this clonotype. The DNA for the CDR3 is TGCAGCGTTTCCCCGAGTAATGAAAAACTGTTTTTT. It codes for CSVSPSNEKLFF. This chain uses TRBV29-1 with TRBJ1-4, with no clear D. The V gene lost 5 bases and the J gene lost 4 bases, with 8 bases spanning the gap. CDR3 length: 12 amino acids. Per germline, CDR1 SQVTM and CDR2 ANQGSEA. Looking up the rest from reference TRBV29-1 and TRBJ1-4 gives the full variable domain: SAVISQKPSRDICQRGTSLTIQCQVDSQVTMMFWYRQQPGQSLTLIATANQGSEATYESGFVIDKFPISRPNLTFSTLTVSNMSPEDSSIYLCSVSPSNEKLFFGSGTQLSVL.

CDR3 amino acids: CASSPLPGTDYGYTF. The CDR3 DNA is TGTGCCAGCAGCCCCCTGCCAGGGACGGACTATGGCTACACCTTC. V and J are TRBV5-5 and TRBJ1-2; possible D gene TRBD1, 5 bases. Germline CDR1 reads SGHKS; CDR2 reads YYEKEE (reference sequence). The V end lost 4 bases, the J end lost 3 bases, and 16 bases lay between the germline ends. This CDR3 comprises 15 residues.

A few counts support this clonotype. V and J are TRBV3-2 and TRBJ2-1; the table's D gene call, TRBD2, was not cross checked with the DNA. TRBV3-2 is a listed pseudogene. The CDR3 has 17 residues. The CDR3 nucleotides read TGTGCCAGCAGCCAAGAAATAACTAGCGGGGGGACCAATGAGCAGTTCTTC. Amino acids: CASSQEITSGGTNEQFF.

This clonotype was detected only a few times. The V gene is TRBV7-9, the J gene TRBJ2-1, with D unresolved. Germline V gene data show CDR1 as SEHNR and CDR2 as FQNEAQ (reference sequence). The V gene lost 0 bases and the J gene lost 4 bases, with 4 bases spanning the gap. The CDR3 has 13 residues. DNA for the CDR3: TGTGCCAGCAGCTTAGCCTTGTACAATGAGCAGTTCTTC. The encoded protein is CASSLALYNEQFF. Variable domain in full (rest from reference TRBV7-9 and TRBJ2-1): DTGVSQNPRHKITKRGQNVTFRCDPISEHNRLYWYRQTLGQGPEFLTYFQNEAQLEKSRLLSDRFSAERPKGSFSTLEIQRTEQGDSAMYLCASSLALYNEQFFGPGTRLTVL.

The CDR3 protein is CASSQAVGTYEQYF. CDR3 in DNA: TGCGCCAGCAGCCAGGCGGTCGGTACCTACGAGCAGTACTTC. V and J are TRBV4-3 and TRBJ2-7, with D uncertain. Trimming left V 3 bases short and J 2 bases short, with 11 bases between. Germline values: CDR1 LGHNA, CDR2 YSLEER. The CDR3 runs to 14 residues.

In this sample, this clonotype turned up a few times. The chain recombines TRBV7-8 with TRBJ1-5; D gene ambiguous. Germline V CDR1 and CDR2: SGHVS, FQNEAQ. V was pared by 4 bases and J by 10 bases, with 17 bases between. The CDR3 has 14 amino acids. The CDR3 DNA is TGTGCCAGCAGCTCGAGCCGGGTCTACCCTCCCCAGCATTTT. As protein: CASSSSRVYPPQHF.

This clonotype was seen repeatedly, ten times or more. The chain uses TRBV12-3 or TRBV12-4 and TRBJ2-3, with TRBD2 identical over 10 bases. The CDR3 consists of 16 residues. With 6 bases clipped from V and 2 bases from J, the junction kept 8 bases outside the gene matches. The DNA of the CDR3 is TGTGCCAGCAGCCCTGGGACTAGCGTGATCACAGATACGCAGTATTTT. Protein sequence: CASSPGTSVITDTQYF.

The chain recombines TRBV9 with TRBJ2-2; tentative D call: TRBD1 (5 bases). Germline CDR1 SGDLS, CDR2 YYNGEE. V shed 5 bases and J shed 5 bases, with 10 bases lying between them. This CDR3 is 13 amino acids long. CDR3 nucleotide sequence: TGTGCCAGCAGTCGCAGACAGACCGGGGAGCTGTTTTTT. Translating gives CASSRRQTGELFF.

This clonotype was detected a few times. The gene calls are TRBV27 and TRBJ2-7; perhaps TRBD2 as D (7 bases). V lost 5 bases, J lost 3 bases, and 11 bases lay in between. CDR3 length equals 13 residues. Per germline, CDR1 MNHEY and CDR2 SMNVEV (reference sequence). In nucleotides, the CDR3 is TGTGCCAGCAGTGCGGGGGCGGGCTACGAGCAGTACTTC. Protein sequence: CASSAGAGYEQYF.

The gene calls are TRBV24-1 and TRBJ2-5; TRBD2 matches 7 bases. The CDR3 covers 13 residues. Germline V gene sequence: CDR1 KGHDR, CDR2 SFDVKD. The V gene end was trimmed by 4 bases and the J gene end by 7 bases; junction bases not matched to a gene: 5. The CDR3 DNA is TGTGCCACCAGTGAGAGGTGGGGGGGGACCCAGTACTTC. Translation: CATSERWGGTQYF.

The J gene is TRBJ2-3, the V gene TRBV15; 10 bases align to TRBD1. Per germline, CDR1 LNHNV and CDR2 YYDKDF (reference sequence). Trimming took 3 bases from V and 4 from J; bases not matched to a gene: 7. The CDR3 totals 16 residues. The CDR3 is CATSSRQGAVSDTQYF. The CDR3 nucleotides are TGTGCCACCAGCAGCAGACAGGGGGCAGTTTCAGATACGCAGTATTTT.

The chain is built from TRBV12-3 or TRBV12-4 and TRBJ2-3, with 7 bases that match TRBD2. This CDR3 spans 14 amino acids. Trimming at V came to 5 bases and at J to 4 bases, leaving 6 bases not matched to a gene. CDR3 amino acids: CASSVTSIADTQYF. DNA for the CDR3: TGTGCCAGCAGTGTGACTAGCATAGCAGATACGCAGTATTTT.

The chain carries TRBV4-1 and TRBJ2-3; no reliable D call. CDR1 MGHRA and CDR2 YSYEKL come from the germline V gene. The CDR3 has 14 residues. V lost 3 bases and J 4 bases, leaving 11 bases between the germline ends. CDR3 region: CASSQAPVADTQYF. In DNA form, the CDR3 reads TGCGCCAGCAGCCAGGCCCCAGTGGCAGATACGCAGTATTTT.